The 25 T cell receptor beta chains in this list originate from one sample, sequenced in a study of shared clonotypes between healthy human individuals. Profiled with immunoSEQ multiplex PCR; TCRdb holds only in-frame clones, not every one. The sample includes around 120,000 clones, 67% of them seen just once. Material: memory CD8+ T cells sorted from blood. Subset in this sample: CD45RO+ cells pooled with CCR7-negative TemRA cells. These receptors originate from a woman aged 25 to 45 in good health.

V is TRBV28 and J is TRBJ2-1, with TRBD2 identical over 7 bases. Germline assignment: CDR1 MDHEN and CDR2 SYDVKM. The V segment lost 9 bases and the J segment 3 bases; nucleotides outside the gene matches: 5. The CDR3 runs 13 residues. This CDR3 reads CASMGLNYNEQFF. CDR3 coding DNA: TGTGCCAGTATGGGACTAAACTACAATGAGCAGTTCTTC.

The rearrangement joins TRBV10-1 to TRBJ2-4, with D unresolved. The V end lost 5 bases, the J end lost 9 bases, and 17 bases lay between the germline ends. Germline V lookup: CDR1 WNHNN, CDR2 SYGVQD (reference sequence). The CDR3 totals 14 residues. The DNA for the CDR3 is TGCGCCAGCAGTAAAGAACAGACCTCGGGCATTCAGTACTTC. It specifies CASSKEQTSGIQYF.

This chain uses TRBV14 with TRBJ2-1, with D unclear. The CDR3 totals 17 residues. V lost 4 bases and J 7 bases, leaving 23 bases between the germline ends. Germline CDR1 reads SGHDN; CDR2 reads FVKESK. The CDR3 coding sequence is TGTGCCAGCAGCCGCCCCGCTGTTTTGGAGCCCAAGAATGAGCAGTTCTTC. As protein: CASSRPAVLEPKNEQFF. Looking up the rest from reference TRBV14 and TRBJ2-1 gives the full variable domain: EAGVTQFPSHSVIEKGQTVTLRCDPISGHDNLYWYRRVMGKEIKFLLHFVKESKQDESGMPNNRFLAERTGGTYSTLKVQPAELEDSGVYFCASSRPAVLEPKNEQFFGPGTRLTVL.

V is TRBV6-6 and J is TRBJ1-3; the D gene is possibly TRBD1 (5 bases). CDR3 length: 15 amino acids. V dropped 5 bases and J dropped 0 bases, with 11 bases sitting between them. From germline, CDR1 is MNHNY and CDR2 SVGAGI (reference sequence). CDR3 sequence (DNA): TGTGCCAGCAGTACACGACAGATCTCTGGAAACACCATATATTTT. Protein product: CASSTRQISGNTIYF.

V and J are TRBV4-1 and TRBJ1-4; possibly TRBD1 for D (5 bases). Deletions cut 0 bases from V and 7 bases from J, with 12 bases between. Germline V gene sequence: CDR1 MGHRA, CDR2 YSYEKL. The CDR3 extends over 15 amino acids. CDR3 amino acids: CASSQDRGGAEKLFF. For the CDR3, the DNA is TGCGCCAGCAGCCAAGATCGGGGAGGGGCTGAAAAACTGTTTTTT.

This chain links TRBV5-1 with TRBJ2-7; D gene uncertain. With 3 bases removed from V and 6 bases from J, the gap between germline ends came to 10 bases. Germline lookup yields CDR1 SGHRS and CDR2 YFSETQ. The CDR3 totals 12 residues. The CDR3: CASSSPPSEQYF. The DNA of the CDR3 is TGCGCCAGCAGCTCCCCTCCCTCCGAGCAGTACTTC.

V gene TRBV5-1 combines with J gene TRBJ1-5; D remains ambiguous. The CDR3 has 13 amino acids. Germline-derived CDR1 and CDR2 are SGHRS and YFSETQ. V gave up 4 bases and J gave up 5 bases, with 10 bases separating them. CDR3 protein: CASSVGLDQPQHF. The CDR3 DNA reads as TGCGCCAGCAGCGTGGGGTTAGATCAGCCCCAGCATTTT.

The V call is TRBV6-4, the J call TRBJ1-6; a weak D match, TRBD1 (5 bases). Germline lookup yields CDR1 MRHNA and CDR2 SNTAGT. Trimming took 3 bases from V and 7 from J, leaving 10 bases between them. The CDR3 has 14 amino acids. CDR3 coding DNA: TGTGCCAGCAGTGAGGGGCTCGGGAATTCACCCCTCCACTTT. Its translation is CASSEGLGNSPLHF.

This clone was seen a handful of times. The J gene is TRBJ1-3, the V gene TRBV7-8; D may be TRBD1 (5 bases). This CDR3 has 21 residues. CDR1 is SGHVS and CDR2 is FQNEAQ in the germline V gene. Trimming left V 1 base short and J 0 bases short, with 25 bases between. CDR3 sequence: CASSLGNRRPKAGLSGNTIYF. CDR3 sequence (DNA): TGTGCCAGCAGCTTAGGAAACCGACGACCCAAAGCAGGGCTCTCTGGAAACACCATATATTTT.

The rearrangement joins TRBV18 to TRBJ2-7; 7 positions agree with TRBD2. There are 14 residues in the CDR3. The trim removed 4 bases at V and 4 bases at J, leaving 7 bases unmatched. From germline, CDR1 is KGHSH and CDR2 LQKENI. The CDR3 reads CASSQSGTIYEQYF. The CDR3 DNA is TGTGCCAGCTCACAAAGCGGGACCATTTACGAGCAGTACTTC. Based on the CDR3 plus reference TRBV18 and TRBJ2-7, the full variable domain is NAGVMQNPRHLVRRRGQEARLRCSPMKGHSHVYWYRQLPEEGLKFMVYLQKENIIDESGMPKERFSAEFPKEGPSILRIQQVVRGDSAAYFCASSQSGTIYEQYFGPGTRLTVT.

There are a few counts of this clone. The chain carries TRBV30 and TRBJ2-7; D gene ambiguous. Germline V gene lookup returns CDR1 GTSNPN and CDR2 SVGIG (reference sequence). Trimming stripped 2 bases from V and 3 bases from J, with 14 bases between. The CDR3 covers 14 residues. CDR3 bases: TGTGCCTGGAGTACCGGAAATAAGAACTACGAGCAGTACTTC. Translating gives CAWSTGNKNYEQYF. The full variable domain, its missing parts supplied by reference TRBV30 and TRBJ2-7, is SQTIHQWPATLVQPVGSPLSLECTVEGTSNPNLYWYRQAAGRGLQLLFYSVGIGQISSEVPQNLSASRPQDRQFILSSKKLLLSDSGFYLCAWSTGNKNYEQYFGPGTRLTVT.

This clone has only one observation. V and J are TRBV6-1 and TRBJ2-1, with TRBD2 matching over 14 bases. CDR3 length equals 15 residues. Germline V lookup: CDR1 MNHNS, CDR2 SASEGT. V was clipped by 3 bases and J by 7 bases; unmatched bases: 2. The CDR3 is CASSETSGRGNEQFF. The CDR3 DNA is TGTGCCAGCAGTGAGACTAGCGGGAGGGGGAATGAGCAGTTCTTC.

The chain links TRBV27 to TRBJ2-1; D remains ambiguous. CDR1 and CDR2 (germline): MNHEY, SMNVEV (reference sequence). This CDR3 spans 12 amino acids. V lost 4 bases to trimming and J lost 4 bases, with 5 bases between them. CDR3 DNA sequence: TGTGCCAGCAGTTCGCGGTACAATGAGCAGTTCTTC. Translation: CASSSRYNEQFF.

In this sample, this clone turned up many times. One end of the junction fails to match germline, which may point to a read error. The chain is built from TRBV6-1 and TRBJ2-2, with 10 bases identical to TRBD2. Germline assignment: CDR1 MNHNS and CDR2 SASEGT. This CDR3 has 14 residues. The DNA of the CDR3 is TGCACCAGCGGGAGGGCCGGTGACACCGGGGAGCTGTTTTTT. Translation gives CTSGRAGDTGELFF.

The chain recombines TRBV7-9 with TRBJ2-3; 15 positions match TRBD2. The V segment lost 5 bases and the J segment 7 bases; nucleotides outside the gene matches: 13. Germline loops: CDR1 SEHNR, CDR2 FQNEAQ (reference sequence). This CDR3 has 18 residues. The CDR3 reads CASSAPLGLAGGPYTQYF. CDR3 DNA sequence: TGTGCCAGCAGCGCTCCACTGGGACTAGCGGGAGGCCCCTATACGCAGTATTTT.

This sequence joins TRBV5-4 and TRBJ2-7, with a possible D match to TRBD2 (6 bases). Germline V gene lookup returns CDR1 SGHNT and CDR2 YYREEE (reference sequence). Trimming took 0 bases from V and 3 from J, leaving 10 bases between them. The CDR3 is 14 amino acids. This CDR3 is CASSLGGEDYEQYF. The CDR3 region has the DNA TGTGCCAGCAGCTTGGGAGGGGAGGACTACGAGCAGTACTTC.

This clone was seen at least ten times. The chain combines TRBV15 with TRBJ2-1; 8 nucleotides agree with TRBD1. The CDR3 spans 13 residues. In germline, CDR1 is LNHNV, CDR2 YYDKDF (reference sequence). Trimming took 8 bases from V and 7 from J; bases not matched to a gene: 7. CDR3 amino acids: CATLDRGNNEQFF. The CDR3 DNA sequence: TGTGCCACCCTAGACAGGGGTAATAATGAGCAGTTCTTC.

This sequence joins TRBV27 and TRBJ2-7; D remains ambiguous. The CDR3 totals 14 residues. Germline V CDR1 and CDR2: MNHEY, SMNVEV (reference sequence). V lost 8 bases and J 4 bases, leaving 18 bases between the germline ends. CDR3 loop: CASSFGTPVYEQYF. The CDR3 region has the DNA TGTGCCAGCTCGTTCGGCACCCCCGTTTACGAGCAGTACTTC.

The rearrangement uses TRBV27 and TRBJ2-1; D call uncertain. This CDR3 is 15 amino acids long. Germline CDR1 reads MNHEY; CDR2 reads SMNVEV (reference sequence). V was shortened by 5 bases and J by 0 bases, with 11 bases between the two germline ends. CDR3 bases: TGTGCCAGCAGTCCAGACCTGTCCTCCTACAATGAGCAGTTCTTC. It translates to CASSPDLSSYNEQFF.

V is TRBV19 and J is TRBJ2-1; TRBD2 matches at 11 bases. The V segment lost 6 bases and the J segment 4 bases; nucleotides outside the gene matches: 8. Germline V lookup: CDR1 LNHDA, CDR2 SQIVND (reference sequence). This CDR3 is 16 amino acids long. The CDR3 is CASRGSGRAGYNEQFF. The CDR3 DNA reads TGTGCCAGTAGGGGTAGCGGGAGGGCCGGATACAATGAGCAGTTCTTC.

The chain couples TRBV19 to TRBJ1-4, with D perhaps TRBD1 (6 bases). The CDR3 totals 15 residues. V lost 4 bases and J lost 0, with 9 bases in between. In germline, CDR1 is LNHDA, CDR2 SQIVND (reference sequence). CDR3 loop: CASSTWTATNEKLFF. The DNA of the CDR3 is TGTGCCAGTAGTACCTGGACAGCAACTAATGAAAAACTGTTTTTT.

This clone was seen only a few times. The chain combines TRBV10-1 with TRBJ2-1, with D unclear. V lost 5 bases to trimming and J lost 1 base, with 6 bases between them. Germline loops: CDR1 WNHNN, CDR2 SYGVQD (reference sequence). This CDR3 region has 13 residues. The CDR3 protein is CASSMTSYNEQFF. As DNA, the CDR3 is TGCGCCAGCAGTATGACGTCCTACAATGAGCAGTTCTTC.

The chain uses TRBV7-6 and TRBJ1-1, with D maybe TRBD1 (5 bases). The ends were cut back, 6 bases at V and 4 bases at J, with 18 bases in the middle. Germline-derived CDR1 and CDR2 are SGHVS and FNYEAQ. The length of the CDR3 is 15 residues. CDR3 DNA: TGTGCCAGCAGTTCCTGGTTGGGGGTGGGCACTGAAGCTTTCTTT. As protein: CASSSWLGVGTEAFF.

This clone showed up many times. At the DNA level, this CDR3 is encoded by other sequences in the same sample as well. This rearrangement joins TRBV9 to TRBJ2-2, with D unclear. Germline loops: CDR1 SGDLS, CDR2 YYNGEE. CDR3 length: 13 residues. V dropped 0 bases and J dropped 4 bases, with 4 bases sitting between them. The CDR3 sequence is CASSVGGTGELFF. The CDR3 DNA sequence: TGTGCCAGCAGCGTAGGGGGCACCGGGGAGCTGTTTTTT.

Here the CDR3 DNA reads TGTGCCAGCAGTTTATGCTGCGGTCAGACAACGTGGTGGAATGAGCAGTTCTTC. It yields the protein CASSLCCGQTTWWNEQFF. The chain joins TRBV28 to TRBJ2-1; the D is unclear. Trimming shortened V by 0 bases and J by 7 bases, and 22 bases separated the two germline ends. This CDR3 comprises 18 residues. From germline, CDR1 is MDHEN and CDR2 SYDVKM.